Sequencing of this T cell receptor beta chain was carried out in a study of EBV T-cell therapy then PD-1 blockade in nasopharyngeal carcinoma. Germline lookup yields CDR1 MNHNY and CDR2 SVGAGI (reference sequence). The V gene end was trimmed by 7 bases and the J gene end by 4 bases; junction bases not matched to a gene: 6. The CDR3 extends over 14 amino acids. Time point defined: 266 days after commencement of treatment, after nivolumab therapy. As to treatment: AdE1-LMPpoly-expanded autologous EBV-specific T-cell therapy followed by anti-PD-1 nivolumab. For this clone: Its antigen is unknown.

Generated by immunoSEQ multiplex PCR, the TCRdb table keeps only in-frame clones and is missing some. The table includes over 20,000 clones, around 80% detected once. Sample: CD8+ T cells from blood, taken at roughly day 250 from a patient whose treatment included autologous EBV-specific T cells and nivolumab. The TCR originated in a man aged 40-55 years with nasopharyngeal carcinoma. The V and J genes are TRBV6-6 and TRBJ1-5; 8 nucleotides match TRBD1. The CDR3 loop is CASNDRGSNQPQHF. The CDR3 coding sequence is TGTGCCAGCAACGACAGGGGTTCAAATCAGCCCCAGCATTTT.